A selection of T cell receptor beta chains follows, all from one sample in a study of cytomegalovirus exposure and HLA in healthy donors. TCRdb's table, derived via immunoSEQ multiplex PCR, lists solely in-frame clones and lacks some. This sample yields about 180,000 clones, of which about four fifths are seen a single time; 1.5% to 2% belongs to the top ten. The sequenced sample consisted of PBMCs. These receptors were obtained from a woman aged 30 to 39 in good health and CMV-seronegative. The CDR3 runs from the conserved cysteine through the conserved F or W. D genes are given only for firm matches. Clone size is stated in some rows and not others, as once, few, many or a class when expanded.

TGCGCCAGCAGCCAAGATCGGAGCCTAACCCATCAGCCCCAGCATTTT CASSQDRSLTHQPQHF TRBJ1-5 - TRBV4-1 -
TGTGCCAGCAGACTGGGGCAGGGAGGGGATACGCAGTATTTT CASRLGQGGDTQYF TRBJ2-3 - TRBV7-2 TRBD2
TGCGCCAGCAGCTTGGCGTGGCCTAGCTCCTACAATGAGCAGTTCTTC CASSLAWPSSYNEQFF TRBJ2-1 - TRBV5-1 -
TGTGCCAGCAGTTCGTCGGGGAATGAGCAGTTCTTC CASSSSGNEQFF TRBJ2-1 - TRBV28 -
TGTGCCAGCAGGGCCAGGGGGACAGGGTATGCTTGGTACTTC CASRARGTGYAWYF TRBJ2-7 - TRBV6-1 TRBD1
TGTGCCTGGGGGACTAGGATAAACATTCAGTACTTC CAWGTRINIQYF TRBJ2-4 - TRBV30 TRBD2
TGCGCCAGCAGCTTGGGGCCGGGAGACTATGGCTACACCTTC CASSLGPGDYGYTF TRBJ1-2 once TRBV5-1 -
TGTGCCAGCTCACCCTCGACAGGGTACACCGGGGAGCTGTTTTTT CASSPSTGYTGELFF TRBJ2-2 - TRBV18 TRBD1
TGCGCCAGCAGCTCGGGGTTAGAGCAGTTCTTC CASSSGLEQFF TRBJ2-1 - TRBV5-1 -
TGTGCCTGGAGTGCCCTAGCGGGGGGGCGGAGAGAGACCCAGTACTTC CAWSALAGGRRETQYF TRBJ2-5 - TRBV30 TRBD2
TGTGCCAGCAGCTTAGGTCGGCAGGGCAATGAAAAACTGTTTTTT CASSLGRQGNEKLFF TRBJ1-4 - TRBV11-2 -
TGTGCCAGCAGCGTAGGATCCCTAGCGGGGGGGCCGGTTACCTACAATGAGCAGTTCTTC CASSVGSLAGGPVTYNEQFF TRBJ2-1 - TRBV9 TRBD2
TGTGCCAGCAGCCCAGAGGGTTACGAGCAGTACTTC CASSPEGYEQYF TRBJ2-7 - TRBV7-2 -
TGTGCCAGCAGCCAGCTAGTTCAGCGGGGGACTCATGAGCAGTTCTTC CASSQLVQRGTHEQFF TRBJ2-1 - TRBV4-2 TRBD2
TGTGCCACCAGACAGGCGGTCTATAATTCACCCCTCCACTTT CATRQAVYNSPLHF TRBJ1-6 once TRBV19 -
TGTGCCAGCAGCCCGGGGGGCCGCGTGTACAATGAGCAGTTCTTC CASSPGGRVYNEQFF TRBJ2-1 - TRBV5-4 -
TGCGCCAGCAGCTTGGATCTAGCGGGGGGGCAAGCCACCGGGGAGCTGTTTTTT CASSLDLAGGQATGELFF TRBJ2-2 once TRBV5-1 TRBD2
TGTGCCAGCAGCAAAGACAGGCCCCCAAACACTGAAGCTTTCTTT CASSKDRPPNTEAFF TRBJ1-1 - TRBV6-1 -
TGCGCCAGCAGCCACCCCCGGGGCTCCTACGAGCAGTACTTC CASSHPRGSYEQYF TRBJ2-7 - TRBV4-1 -
TGTGCCAGCAGTGTTGAGCGGGGGATCTCCTACGAGCAGTACTTC CASSVERGISYEQYF TRBJ2-7 - TRBV6-1 TRBD2
TGTGCCAGCAGCTTGGCAGGGTTCGATGAGCAGTTCTTC CASSLAGFDEQFF TRBJ2-1 few TRBV5-6 -
TGTGCCAGCAGCTTAGTAGTAGGCAGGGGGCTTGCGGAAGCTTTCTTT CASSLVVGRGLAEAFF TRBJ1-1 - TRBV7-9 TRBD1
TGTGCCAGCAGCTTACCGGTTGGGCGGACAGGGGAAGAGACCCAGTACTTC CASSLPVGRTGEETQYF TRBJ2-5 - TRBV7-9 TRBD1
TGCGCCAGCAGCTTGGATAGCGGGGGGGCCCAAGAGACCCAGTACTTC CASSLDSGGAQETQYF TRBJ2-5 - TRBV5-1 TRBD2
TGTGCCAGCAGTGGAATAAGGGGCCCGAACTATGGCTACACCTTC CASSGIRGPNYGYTF TRBJ1-2 - TRBV6-1 -
TGTGCCAGCAGCGAGGTAGGGGGAAACTATGGCTACACCTTC CASSEVGGNYGYTF TRBJ1-2 - TRBV7-2 -
TGTGCCAGCAGCTTAGGAGCGGCGGGGGGGGCGGGCCGCTGGGGCTACACCTTC CASSLGAAGGAGRWGYTF TRBJ1-2 - TRBV7-8 -
TGTGCTAGTTCACTAGCGGAAGTCTCCTACGAGCAGTACTTC CASSLAEVSYEQYF TRBJ2-7 few TRBV12-5 TRBD2
TGTGCCAGCAGTCTAGAGCGGGGGGGGGACATTCAGTACTTC CASSLERGGDIQYF TRBJ2-4 - TRBV27 TRBD2
TGTGCCAGCAGCTCGCAGGGAGGAGGATCACCCCTCCACTTT CASSSQGGGSPLHF TRBJ1-6 - TRBV7-9 -
TGTGCCTGGAGTGTACAACAGAACACTGAAGCTTTCTTT CAWSVQQNTEAFF TRBJ1-1 - TRBV30 -
TGTGCCAGCACAGGCGGAGGGATTGGAAATCAGCCCCAGCATTTT CASTGGGIGNQPQHF TRBJ1-5 - TRBV2 -
TGTGCCTGGAGTGTTCAACCGGGGATAATCGGGGAAGCTTTCTTT CAWSVQPGIIGEAFF TRBJ1-1 - TRBV30 -